This T cell receptor beta chain originates from a study of blood T cell repertoires in COVID-19. Overall study: Some COVID-19 samples were acute and others convalescent; all came from the United States, Italy and Spain. Sources were T cells, B-cell-depleted T cells, or PBMCs; the material itself was cDNA or gDNA.

Per the original data handling: Reference gene primer amplification yielded estimated nucleated cell counts. Measured with immunoSEQ multiplex PCR; TCRdb has only the in-frame clones, and not every one. The V and J calls and clone size come from that table; D and trimming were worked out from the DNA. The table includes some 180,000 clones, roughly 78% detected once. Germline trimming cut 0 bases from V and 6 bases from J; bases unmatched to any gene: 8. The CDR3 covers 15 residues. Per germline, CDR1 SGHRS and CDR2 YFSETQ. The sequence derives from a woman older than 75 with active or convalescent COVID-19. The material sequenced was peripheral blood. This chain uses TRBV5-1 with TRBJ1-1; TRBD1 matches at 7 bases. For the CDR3, the DNA is TGCGCCAGCAGCTTGGCCGTCGGACAGGTATCTGAAGCTTTCTTT. Translation gives CASSLAVGQVSEAFF.